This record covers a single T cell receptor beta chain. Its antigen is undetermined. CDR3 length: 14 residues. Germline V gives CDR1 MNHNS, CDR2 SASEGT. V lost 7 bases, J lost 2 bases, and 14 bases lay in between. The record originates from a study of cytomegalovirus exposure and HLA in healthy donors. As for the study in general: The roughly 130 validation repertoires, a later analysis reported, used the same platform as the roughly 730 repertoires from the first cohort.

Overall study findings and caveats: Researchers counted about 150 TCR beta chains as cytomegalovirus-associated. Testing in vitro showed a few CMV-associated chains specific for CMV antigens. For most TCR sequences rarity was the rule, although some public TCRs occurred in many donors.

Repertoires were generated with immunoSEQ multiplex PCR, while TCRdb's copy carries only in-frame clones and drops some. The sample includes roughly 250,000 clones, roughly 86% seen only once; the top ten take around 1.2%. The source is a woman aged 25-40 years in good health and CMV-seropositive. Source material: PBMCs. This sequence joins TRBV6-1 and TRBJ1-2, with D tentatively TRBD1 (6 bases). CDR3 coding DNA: TGTGCCAGCATTATCGCAGGGGCCAACTATGGCTACACCTTC. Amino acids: CASIIAGANYGYTF.